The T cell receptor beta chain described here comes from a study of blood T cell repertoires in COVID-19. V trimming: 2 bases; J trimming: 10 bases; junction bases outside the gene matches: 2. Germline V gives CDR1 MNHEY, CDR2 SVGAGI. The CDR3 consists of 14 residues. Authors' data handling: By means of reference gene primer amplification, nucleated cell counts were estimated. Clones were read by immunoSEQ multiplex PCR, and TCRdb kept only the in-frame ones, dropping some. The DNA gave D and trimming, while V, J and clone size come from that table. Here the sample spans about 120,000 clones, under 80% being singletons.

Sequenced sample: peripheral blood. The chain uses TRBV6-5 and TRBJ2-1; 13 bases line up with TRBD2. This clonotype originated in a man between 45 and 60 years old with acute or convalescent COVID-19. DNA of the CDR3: TGTGCCAGCAGTTACGGACTAGCGGGAGTGGAGCAGTTCTTC. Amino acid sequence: CASSYGLAGVEQFF.